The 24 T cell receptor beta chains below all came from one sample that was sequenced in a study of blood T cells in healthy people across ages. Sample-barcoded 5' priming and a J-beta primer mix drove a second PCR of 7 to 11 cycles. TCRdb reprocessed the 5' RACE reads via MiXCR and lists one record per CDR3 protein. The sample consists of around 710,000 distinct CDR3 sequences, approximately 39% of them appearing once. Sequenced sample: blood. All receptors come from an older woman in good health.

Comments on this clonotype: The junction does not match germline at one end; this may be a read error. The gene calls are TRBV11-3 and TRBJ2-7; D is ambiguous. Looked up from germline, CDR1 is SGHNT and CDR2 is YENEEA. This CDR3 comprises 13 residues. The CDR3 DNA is TGTGCCAGCGGCTTAGGCCAGGCCTACGAGCAGTACTTC. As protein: CASGLGQAYEQYF. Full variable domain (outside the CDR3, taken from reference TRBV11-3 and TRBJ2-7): EAGVVQSPRYKIIEKKQPVAFWCNPISGHNTLYWYLQNLGQGPELLIRYENEEAVDDSQLPKDRFSAERLKGVDSTLKIQPAELGDSAVYLCASGLGQAYEQYFGPGTRLTVT.

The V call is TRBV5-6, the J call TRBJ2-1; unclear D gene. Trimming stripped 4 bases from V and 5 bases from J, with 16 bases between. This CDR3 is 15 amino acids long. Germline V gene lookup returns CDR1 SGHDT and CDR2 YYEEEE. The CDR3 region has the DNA TGTGCCAGCAGCCCGCCCCCGAACAGCGACAATGAGCAGTTCTTC. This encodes CASSPPPNSDNEQFF.

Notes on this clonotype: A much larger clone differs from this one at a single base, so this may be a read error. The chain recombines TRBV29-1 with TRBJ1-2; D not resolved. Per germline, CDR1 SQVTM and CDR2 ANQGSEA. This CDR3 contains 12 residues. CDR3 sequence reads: CSAGGGAYSYTF. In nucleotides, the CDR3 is TGCAGCGCTGGTGGCGGCGCCTATAGCTACACCTTC.

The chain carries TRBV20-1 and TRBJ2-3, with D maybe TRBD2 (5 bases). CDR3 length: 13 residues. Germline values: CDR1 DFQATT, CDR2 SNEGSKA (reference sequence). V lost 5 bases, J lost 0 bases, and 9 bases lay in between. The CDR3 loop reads CSALGLSTDTQYF. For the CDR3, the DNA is TGCAGTGCTCTAGGACTCAGCACAGATACGCAGTATTTT.

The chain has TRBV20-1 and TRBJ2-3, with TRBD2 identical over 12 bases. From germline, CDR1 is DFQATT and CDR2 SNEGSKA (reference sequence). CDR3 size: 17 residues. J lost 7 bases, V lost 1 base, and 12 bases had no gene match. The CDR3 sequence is CSARVPTSGRVSNTQYF. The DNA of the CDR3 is TGCAGTGCTAGAGTACCGACTAGCGGGAGAGTTTCGAATACGCAGTATTTT.

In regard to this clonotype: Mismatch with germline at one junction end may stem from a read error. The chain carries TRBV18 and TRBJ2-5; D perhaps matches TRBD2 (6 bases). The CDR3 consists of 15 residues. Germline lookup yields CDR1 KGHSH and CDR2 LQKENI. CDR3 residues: CTSSPLGTFRETQYF. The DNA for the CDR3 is TGTACCAGCTCACCCCTCGGGACTTTTCGGGAGACCCAGTACTTC.

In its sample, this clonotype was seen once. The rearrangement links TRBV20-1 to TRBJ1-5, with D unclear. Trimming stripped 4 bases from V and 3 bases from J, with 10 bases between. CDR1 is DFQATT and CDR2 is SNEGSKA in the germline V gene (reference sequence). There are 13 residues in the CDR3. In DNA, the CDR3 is TGCAGTGCTAAGTACGGAGCCAATCAGCCCCAGCATTTT. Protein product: CSAKYGANQPQHF.

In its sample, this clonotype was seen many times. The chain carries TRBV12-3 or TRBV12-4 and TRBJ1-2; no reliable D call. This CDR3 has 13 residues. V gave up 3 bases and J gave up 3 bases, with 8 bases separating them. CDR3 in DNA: TGTGCCAGCAGTTTGGAGACGGACTATGGCTACACCTTC. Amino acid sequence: CASSLETDYGYTF.

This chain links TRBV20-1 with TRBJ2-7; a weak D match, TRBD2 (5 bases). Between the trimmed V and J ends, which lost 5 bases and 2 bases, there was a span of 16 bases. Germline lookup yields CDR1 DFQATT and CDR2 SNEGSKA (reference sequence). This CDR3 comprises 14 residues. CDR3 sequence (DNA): TGCAGTGCTGCCATCGGGCTGACTACCTACGAGCAGTACTTC. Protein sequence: CSAAIGLTTYEQYF.

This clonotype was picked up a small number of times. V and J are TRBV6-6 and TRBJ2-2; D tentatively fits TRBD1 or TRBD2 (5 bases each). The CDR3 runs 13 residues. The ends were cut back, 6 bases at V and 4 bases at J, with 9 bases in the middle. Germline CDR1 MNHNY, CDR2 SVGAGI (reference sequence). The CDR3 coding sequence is TGTGCCAGCAGCGGGGCTGCCACCGGGGAGCTGTTTTTT. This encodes CASSGAATGELFF.

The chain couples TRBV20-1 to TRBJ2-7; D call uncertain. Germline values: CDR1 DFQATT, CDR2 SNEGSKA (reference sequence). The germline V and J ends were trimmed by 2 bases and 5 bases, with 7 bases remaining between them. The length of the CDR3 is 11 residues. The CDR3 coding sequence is TGCAGTGCTAGATCCTCAGACGAGCAGTACTTC. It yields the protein CSARSSDEQYF.

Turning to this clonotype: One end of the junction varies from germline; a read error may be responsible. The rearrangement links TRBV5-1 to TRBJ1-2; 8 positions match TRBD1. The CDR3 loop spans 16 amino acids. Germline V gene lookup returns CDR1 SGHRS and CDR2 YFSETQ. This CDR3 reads CASSLAGRGQIYGHTF. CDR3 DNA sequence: TGCGCCAGCAGCTTGGCGGGCAGGGGGCAGATCTATGGCCACACCTTC. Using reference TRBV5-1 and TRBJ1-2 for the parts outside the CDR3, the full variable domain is KAGVTQTPRYLIKTRGQQVTLSCSPISGHRSVSWYQQTPGQGLQFLFEYFSETQRNKGNFPGRFSGRQFSNSRSEMNVSTLELGDSALYLCASSLAGRGQIYGHTFGSGTRLTVV.

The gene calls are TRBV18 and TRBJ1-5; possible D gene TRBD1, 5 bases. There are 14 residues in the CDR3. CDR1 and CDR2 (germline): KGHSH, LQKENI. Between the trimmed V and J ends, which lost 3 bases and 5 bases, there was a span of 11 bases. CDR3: CASSPAGGHQPQHF. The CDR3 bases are TGTGCCAGCTCACCGGCGGGGGGTCATCAGCCCCAGCATTTT.

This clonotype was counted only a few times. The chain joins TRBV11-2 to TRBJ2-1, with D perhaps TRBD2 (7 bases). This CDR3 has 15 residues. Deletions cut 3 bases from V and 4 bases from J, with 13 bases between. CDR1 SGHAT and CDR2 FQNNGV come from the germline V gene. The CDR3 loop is CASSFAGAGYNEQFF. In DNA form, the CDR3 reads TGTGCCAGCAGCTTTGCGGGGGCCGGGTACAATGAGCAGTTCTTC.

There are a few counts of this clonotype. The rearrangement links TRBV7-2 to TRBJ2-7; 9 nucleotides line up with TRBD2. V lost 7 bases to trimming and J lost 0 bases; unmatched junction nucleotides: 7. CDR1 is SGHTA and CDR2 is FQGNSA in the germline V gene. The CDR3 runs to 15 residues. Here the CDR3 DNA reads TGTGCCAGCACCTCTAGCGGGAAGAGCTCCTACGAGCAGTACTTC. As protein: CASTSSGKSSYEQYF. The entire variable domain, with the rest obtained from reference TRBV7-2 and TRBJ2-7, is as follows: GAGVSQSPSNKVTEKGKDVELRCDPISGHTALYWYRQSLGQGLEFLIYFQGNSAPDKSGLPSDRFSAERTGGSVSTLTIQRTQQEDSAVYLCASTSSGKSSYEQYFGPGTRLTVT.

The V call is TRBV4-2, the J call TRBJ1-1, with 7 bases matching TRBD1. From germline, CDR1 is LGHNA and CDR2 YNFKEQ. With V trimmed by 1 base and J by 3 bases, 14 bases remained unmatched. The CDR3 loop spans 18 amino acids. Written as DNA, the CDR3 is TGTGCCAGCAGCCAAGTAAGAACAGGGGTGCGGGGACACACTGAAGCTTTCTTT. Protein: CASSQVRTGVRGHTEAFF.

The DNA of the CDR3 is TGTGCCAGCAGCTTGAGGGGGAATGAGCAGTACTTC. Protein: CASSLRGNEQYF. V gene TRBV11-1 combines with J gene TRBJ2-7, with D tentatively TRBD1 (6 bases). The V end lost 3 bases, the J end lost 7 bases, and 10 bases lay between the germline ends. The CDR3 runs to 12 residues. CDR1 and CDR2 (germline): SGHAT, FQDESV (reference sequence). Variable domain in full (rest from reference TRBV11-1 and TRBJ2-7): EAEVAQSPRYKITEKSQAVAFWCDPISGHATLYWYRQILGQGPELLVQFQDESVVDDSQLPKDRFSAERLKGVDSTLKIQPAELGDSAMYLCASSLRGNEQYFGPGTRLTVT.

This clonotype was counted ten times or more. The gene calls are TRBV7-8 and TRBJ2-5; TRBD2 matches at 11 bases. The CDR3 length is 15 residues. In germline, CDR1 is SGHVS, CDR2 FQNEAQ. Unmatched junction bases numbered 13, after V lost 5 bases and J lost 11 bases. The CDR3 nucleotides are TGTGCCAGCAGCCCCGGGACTAGCGGTCACAATGAGCAGTACTTC. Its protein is CASSPGTSGHNEQYF.

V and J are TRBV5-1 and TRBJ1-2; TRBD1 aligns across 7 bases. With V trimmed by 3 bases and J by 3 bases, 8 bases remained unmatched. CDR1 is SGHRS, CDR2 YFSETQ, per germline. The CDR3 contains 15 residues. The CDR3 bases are TGCGCCAGCAGCTCAGCCGATACAGGGGACTATGGCTACACCTTC. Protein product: CASSSADTGDYGYTF.

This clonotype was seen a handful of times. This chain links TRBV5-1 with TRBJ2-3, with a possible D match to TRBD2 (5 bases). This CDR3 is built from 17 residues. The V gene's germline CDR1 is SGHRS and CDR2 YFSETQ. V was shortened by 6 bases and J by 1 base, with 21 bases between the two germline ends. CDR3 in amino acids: CASTERGSSGRTDTQYF. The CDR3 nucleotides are TGCGCCAGCACGGAGAGAGGGTCTTCCGGACGCACAGATACGCAGTATTTT. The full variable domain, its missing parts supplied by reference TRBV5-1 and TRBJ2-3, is KAGVTQTPRYLIKTRGQQVTLSCSPISGHRSVSWYQQTPGQGLQFLFEYFSETQRNKGNFPGRFSGRQFSNSRSEMNVSTLELGDSALYLCASTERGSSGRTDTQYFGPGTRLTVL.

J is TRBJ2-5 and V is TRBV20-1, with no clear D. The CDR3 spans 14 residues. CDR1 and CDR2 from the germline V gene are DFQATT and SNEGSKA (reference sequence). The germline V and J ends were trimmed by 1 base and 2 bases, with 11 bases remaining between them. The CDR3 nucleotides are TGCAGTGCTAGAGGGCAGGTACTTCAAGAGACCCAGTACTTC. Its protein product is CSARGQVLQETQYF.

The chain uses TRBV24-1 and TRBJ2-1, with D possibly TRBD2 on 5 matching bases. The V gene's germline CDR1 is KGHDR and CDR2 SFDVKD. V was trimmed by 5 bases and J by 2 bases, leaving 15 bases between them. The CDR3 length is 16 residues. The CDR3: CATSGGVGVAYNEQFF. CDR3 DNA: TGTGCCACCAGTGGTGGAGTGGGAGTTGCCTACAATGAGCAGTTCTTC.

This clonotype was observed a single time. Here the CDR3 reads CASSQDQTVWTEAFF. CDR3 DNA sequence: TGTGCCAGCAGCCAAGATCAGACAGTTTGGACTGAAGCTTTCTTT. The chain employs TRBV3-1 and TRBJ1-1; weak D call: TRBD1 (5 bases). This CDR3 region has 15 residues. Germline V lookup: CDR1 LGHDT, CDR2 YNNKEL (reference sequence). Trimming cost V 0 bases and J 5 bases, with 13 bases left between them.

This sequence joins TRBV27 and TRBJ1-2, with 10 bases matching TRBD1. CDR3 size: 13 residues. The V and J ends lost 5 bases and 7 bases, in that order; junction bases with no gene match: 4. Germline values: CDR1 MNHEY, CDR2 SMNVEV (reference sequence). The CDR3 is CASSRTGGSGYTF. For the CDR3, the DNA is TGTGCCAGCAGTCGGACAGGGGGAAGTGGCTACACCTTC.